This T cell receptor beta chain was found in a study of human T cells and chemical hapten exposure. This CDR3 region has 16 residues. J was trimmed by 2 bases and V by 4 bases; bases with no gene match: 5. In germline, CDR1 is MNHNS, CDR2 SASEGT. Time point given: pre-sensitization, week 0. The treatment: therapeutic diphenylcyclopropenone sensitization with weekly scalp DPC. The library put unique molecular identifiers onto individual cDNA molecules. How the authors handled the data: Per sample, the median was 95,638 TCRs, with values from around 24,000 to 710,000. TCRdb re-called the RACE reads through MiXCR, storing one row per CDR3 protein. The V and J calls were not made by the authors but by TCRdb's processing. The sample has some 36,000 distinct CDR3 sequences; 7.5% to 8% are singletons.

This TCR was sampled from a woman aged 50 to 65 with alopecia areata. Some clones in this sample may be carry-over from other donors' samples. The gene calls are TRBV6-1 and TRBJ2-3, with 11 bases identical to TRBD2. This sample comprised whole blood, obtained in connection with sensitization to the hapten diphenylcyclopropenone (DPC). The CDR3 region is CASSASGRPPTDTQYF. The CDR3 bases are TGTGCCAGCAGTGCTAGCGGGAGGCCCCCCACAGATACGCAGTATTTT.